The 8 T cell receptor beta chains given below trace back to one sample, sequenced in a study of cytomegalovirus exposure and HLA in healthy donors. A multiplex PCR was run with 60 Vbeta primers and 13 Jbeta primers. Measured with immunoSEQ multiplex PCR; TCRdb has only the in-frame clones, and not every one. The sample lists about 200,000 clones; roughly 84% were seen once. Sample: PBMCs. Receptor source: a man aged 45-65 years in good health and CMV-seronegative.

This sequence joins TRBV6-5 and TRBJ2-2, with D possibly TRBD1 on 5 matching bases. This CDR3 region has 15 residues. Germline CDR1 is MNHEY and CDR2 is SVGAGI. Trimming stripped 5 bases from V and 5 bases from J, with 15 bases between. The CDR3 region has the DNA TGTGCCAGCAGTCGACAGAAGAGGATGACCGGGGAGCTGTTTTTT. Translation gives CASSRQKRMTGELFF.

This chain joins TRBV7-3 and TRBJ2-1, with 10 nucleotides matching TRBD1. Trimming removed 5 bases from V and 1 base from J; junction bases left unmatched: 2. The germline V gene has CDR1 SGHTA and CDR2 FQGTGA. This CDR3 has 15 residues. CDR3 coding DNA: TGTGCCAGCAGCCCGGGACAGGGGTCCTACAATGAGCAGTTCTTC. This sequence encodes CASSPGQGSYNEQFF.

DNA for the CDR3: TGTGCCAGCAGTTTAAATACCGGTAGGCAGTTCTTC. Its protein is CASSLNTGRQFF. This chain connects TRBV27 to TRBJ2-1; D ambiguous. The germline gives CDR1 MNHEY, CDR2 SMNVEV (reference sequence). This CDR3 spans 12 amino acids. Trimming pared 2 bases from V and 12 bases from J, leaving 11 bases between.

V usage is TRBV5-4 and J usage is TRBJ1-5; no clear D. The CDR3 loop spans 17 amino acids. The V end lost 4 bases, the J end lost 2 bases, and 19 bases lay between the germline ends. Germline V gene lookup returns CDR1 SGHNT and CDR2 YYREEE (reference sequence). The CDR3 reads CASSPGPSKAGNQPQHF. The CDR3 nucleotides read TGTGCCAGCAGCCCCGGCCCCTCCAAGGCGGGCAATCAGCCCCAGCATTTT.

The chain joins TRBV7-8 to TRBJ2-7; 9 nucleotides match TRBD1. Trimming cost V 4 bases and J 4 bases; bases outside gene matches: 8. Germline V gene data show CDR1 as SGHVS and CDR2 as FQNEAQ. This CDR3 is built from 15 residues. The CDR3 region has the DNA TGTGCCAGCAGCTCGCCCGGGACAGGGAGGTACGAGCAGTACTTC. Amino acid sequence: CASSSPGTGRYEQYF.

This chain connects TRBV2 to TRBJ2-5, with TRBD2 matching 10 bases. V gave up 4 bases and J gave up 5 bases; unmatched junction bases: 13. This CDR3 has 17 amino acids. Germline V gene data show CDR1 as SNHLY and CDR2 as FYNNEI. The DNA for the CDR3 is TGTGCCAGCAGTGGGGGTGCTAGCGGGAGAGCGGAGGAGACCCAGTACTTC. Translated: CASSGGASGRAEETQYF.

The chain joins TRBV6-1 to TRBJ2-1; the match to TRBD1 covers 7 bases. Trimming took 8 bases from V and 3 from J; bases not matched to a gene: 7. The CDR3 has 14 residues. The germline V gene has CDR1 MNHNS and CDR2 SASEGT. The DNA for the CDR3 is TGTGCCAGCGGCAAACCAGGGGGCTACAATGAGCAGTTCTTC. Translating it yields CASGKPGGYNEQFF.

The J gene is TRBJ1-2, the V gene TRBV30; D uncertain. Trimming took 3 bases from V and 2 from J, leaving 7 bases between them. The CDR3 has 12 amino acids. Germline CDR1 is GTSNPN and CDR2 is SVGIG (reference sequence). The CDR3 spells CAWSPRNYGYTF. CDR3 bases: TGTGCCTGGAGCCCCAGGAACTATGGCTACACCTTC. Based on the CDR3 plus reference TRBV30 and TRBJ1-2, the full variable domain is SQTIHQWPATLVQPVGSPLSLECTVEGTSNPNLYWYRQAAGRGLQLLFYSVGIGQISSEVPQNLSASRPQDRQFILSSKKLLLSDSGFYLCAWSPRNYGYTFGSGTRLTVV.